Following are 9 T cell receptor beta chains from one sample sequenced in a study of blood T cells in healthy people across ages. Sample-barcoded 5' priming and a J-beta primer mix drove a second PCR of about 6 to 12 cycles. TCRdb re-called the 5' RACE reads through MiXCR, storing one row per CDR3 protein. The sample lists over a million distinct CDR3 sequences; roughly 45% were seen once. Material: blood. The origin of the receptors is a woman aged 18-35 years in good health.

CDR3 loop: CSARELATTGWTDTQYF. The CDR3 DNA follows: TGCAGTGCTAGAGAATTAGCGACGACGGGGTGGACAGATACGCAGTATTTT. The chain carries TRBV20-1 and TRBJ2-3; maybe TRBD2 (5 bases). Trimming shortened V by 0 bases and J by 3 bases, and 19 bases separated the two germline ends. CDR1 is DFQATT, CDR2 SNEGSKA, per germline (reference sequence). CDR3 length: 17 amino acids.

This clonotype has only a few counts. CDR3 region: CASSQVAGVLETQYF. In DNA form, the CDR3 reads TGTGCCAGCAGCCAAGTAGCGGGAGTGTTAGAGACCCAGTACTTC. The chain couples TRBV3-1 to TRBJ2-5, with 9 bases identical to TRBD2. The CDR3 runs 15 residues. CDR1 is LGHDT and CDR2 is YNNKEL in the germline V gene (reference sequence). J lost 4 bases, V lost 1 base, and 4 bases had no gene match.

This clonotype was recorded once. V and J are TRBV3-1 and TRBJ1-3, with unresolved D. The CDR3 consists of 13 residues. Germline V gene data show CDR1 as LGHDT and CDR2 as YNNKEL (reference sequence). With 9 bases removed from V and 0 bases from J, the gap between germline ends came to 9 bases. CDR3 sequence: CASRLASGNTIYF. As DNA, the CDR3 is TGTGCCAGTAGACTAGCCTCTGGAAACACCATATATTTT.

This clonotype was seen only a few times. The chain uses TRBV20-1 and TRBJ2-5; D gene ambiguous. The germline CDR1 and CDR2 sequences are DFQATT and SNEGSKA (reference sequence). The CDR3 is made up of 14 amino acids. V was cut by 4 bases and J by 5 bases, with 17 bases left in between. CDR3 in amino acids: CSAMDRSKRETQYF. The DNA of the CDR3 is TGCAGTGCTATGGATCGGTCAAAAAGGGAGACCCAGTACTTC.

The chain links TRBV18 to TRBJ2-7; D gene uncertain. The CDR3 sequence is 14 residues long. V gave up 6 bases and J gave up 1 base, with 13 bases separating them. CDR1 and CDR2 (germline): KGHSH, LQKENI. The CDR3: CASSFNQDSYEQYF. As DNA, the CDR3 is TGTGCCAGCTCTTTTAATCAGGATTCCTACGAGCAGTACTTC.

Ten or more counts support this clonotype. The chain couples TRBV7-2 to TRBJ2-7, with 7 bases that match TRBD2. Germline V gene data show CDR1 as SGHTA and CDR2 as FQGNSA. The CDR3 is made up of 13 amino acids. With V trimmed by 8 bases and J by 3 bases, 7 bases remained unmatched. For the CDR3, the DNA is TGTGCCAGCCGAGGGGCTAGCGGCTACGAGCAGTACTTC. Its protein is CASRGASGYEQYF.

This clonotype was seen a handful of times. The CDR3: CSAGGLAANEQFF. DNA of the CDR3: TGCAGTGCTGGGGGACTAGCGGCCAATGAGCAGTTCTTC. This sequence joins TRBV20-1 and TRBJ2-1, with 11 bases matching TRBD2. The CDR3 sequence is 13 residues long. In germline, CDR1 is DFQATT, CDR2 SNEGSKA (reference sequence). Trimming cost V 5 bases and J 6 bases; bases outside gene matches: 3.

J is TRBJ1-1 and V is TRBV20-1; TRBD1 aligns across 8 bases. After removal of 0 bases from V and 2 bases from J, the junction contained 5 bases not matched to a gene. This CDR3 is built from 15 residues. Germline V CDR1 and CDR2: DFQATT, SNEGSKA (reference sequence). CDR3 sequence (DNA): TGCAGTGCTAGAGACCGACAGGGGTCCAACACTGAAGCTTTCTTT. Translating gives CSARDRQGSNTEAFF.

V and J are TRBV5-5 and TRBJ2-7; perhaps D is TRBD1 or TRBD2 (5 bases each). There are 13 residues in the CDR3. Deletions cut 4 bases from V and 7 bases from J, with 15 bases between. The germline CDR1 and CDR2 sequences are SGHKS and YYEKEE (reference sequence). CDR3 sequence reads: CASSGDGTGEQYF. The CDR3 DNA follows: TGTGCCAGCAGCGGGGATGGGACGGGAGAGCAGTACTTC. Complete variable domain (other parts from reference TRBV5-5 and TRBJ2-7): DAGVTQSPTHLIKTRGQQVTLRCSPISGHKSVSWYQQVLGQGPQFIFQYYEKEERGRGNFPDRFSARQFPNYSSELNVNALLLGDSALYLCASSGDGTGEQYFGPGTRLTVT.